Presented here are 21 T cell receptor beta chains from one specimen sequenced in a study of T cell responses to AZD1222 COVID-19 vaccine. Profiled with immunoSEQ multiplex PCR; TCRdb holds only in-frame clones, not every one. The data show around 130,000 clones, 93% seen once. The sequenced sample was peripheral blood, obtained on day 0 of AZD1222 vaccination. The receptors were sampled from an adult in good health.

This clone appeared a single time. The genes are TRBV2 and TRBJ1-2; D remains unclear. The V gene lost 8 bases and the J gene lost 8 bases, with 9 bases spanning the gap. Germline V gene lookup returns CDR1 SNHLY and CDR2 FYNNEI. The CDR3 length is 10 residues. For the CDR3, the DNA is TGTGCCAGCGGGTCAATGGGCTACACCTTC. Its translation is CASGSMGYTF.

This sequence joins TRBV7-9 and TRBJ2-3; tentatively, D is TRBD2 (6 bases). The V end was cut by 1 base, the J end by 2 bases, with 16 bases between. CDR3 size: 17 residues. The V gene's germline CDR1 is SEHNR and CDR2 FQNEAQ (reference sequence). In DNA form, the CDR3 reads TGTGCCAGCAGCTTAGGGGTAAATCGCGGGGCCACAGATACGCAGTATTTT. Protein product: CASSLGVNRGATDTQYF.

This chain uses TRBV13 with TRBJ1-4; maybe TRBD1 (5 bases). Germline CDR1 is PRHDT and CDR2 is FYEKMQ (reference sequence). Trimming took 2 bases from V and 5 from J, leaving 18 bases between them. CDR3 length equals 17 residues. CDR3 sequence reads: CASSLTRAFGANEKLFF. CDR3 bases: TGTGCCAGCAGCTTAACGCGCGCGTTTGGGGCCAATGAAAAACTGTTTTTT.

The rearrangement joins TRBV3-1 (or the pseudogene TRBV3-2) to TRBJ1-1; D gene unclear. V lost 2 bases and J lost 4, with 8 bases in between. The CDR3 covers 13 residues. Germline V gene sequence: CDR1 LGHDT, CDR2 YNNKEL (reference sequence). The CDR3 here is CASSQNTFTEAFF. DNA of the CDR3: TGTGCCAGCAGCCAAAACACCTTCACTGAAGCTTTCTTT.

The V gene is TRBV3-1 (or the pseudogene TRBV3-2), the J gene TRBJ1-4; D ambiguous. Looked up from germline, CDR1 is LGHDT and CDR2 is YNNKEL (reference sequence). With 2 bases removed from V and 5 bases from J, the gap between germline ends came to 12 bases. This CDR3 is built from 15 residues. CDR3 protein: CASSQKAAANEKLFF. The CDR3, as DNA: TGTGCCAGCAGCCAAAAAGCAGCGGCGAATGAAAAACTGTTTTTT.

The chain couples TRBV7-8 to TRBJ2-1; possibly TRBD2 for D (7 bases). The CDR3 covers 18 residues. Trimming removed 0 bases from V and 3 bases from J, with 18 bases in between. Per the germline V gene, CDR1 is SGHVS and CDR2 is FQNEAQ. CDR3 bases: TGTGCCAGCAGCTTAGCGCTGGCCGCGGGGGCCATCTACAATGAGCAGTTCTTC. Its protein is CASSLALAAGAIYNEQFF.

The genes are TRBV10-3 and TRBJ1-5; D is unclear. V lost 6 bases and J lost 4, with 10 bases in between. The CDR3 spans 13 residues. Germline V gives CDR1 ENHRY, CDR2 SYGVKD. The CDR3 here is CAIRGGGNQPQHF. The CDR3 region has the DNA TGTGCCATCAGGGGAGGTGGAAATCAGCCCCAGCATTTT.

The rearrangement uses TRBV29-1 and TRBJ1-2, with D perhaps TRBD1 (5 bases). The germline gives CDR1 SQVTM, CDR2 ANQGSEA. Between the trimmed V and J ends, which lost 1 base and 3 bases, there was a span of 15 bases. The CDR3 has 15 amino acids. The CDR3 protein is CSVEGPQQGYYGYTF. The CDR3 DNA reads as TGCAGCGTTGAAGGACCCCAGCAGGGATACTATGGCTACACCTTC.

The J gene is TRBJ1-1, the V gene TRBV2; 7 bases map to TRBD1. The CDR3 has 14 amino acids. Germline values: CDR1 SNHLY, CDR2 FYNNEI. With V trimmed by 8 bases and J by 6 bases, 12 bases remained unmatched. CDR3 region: CASGEQGWVAEAFF. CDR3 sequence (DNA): TGTGCCAGCGGAGAACAGGGGTGGGTGGCTGAAGCTTTCTTT.

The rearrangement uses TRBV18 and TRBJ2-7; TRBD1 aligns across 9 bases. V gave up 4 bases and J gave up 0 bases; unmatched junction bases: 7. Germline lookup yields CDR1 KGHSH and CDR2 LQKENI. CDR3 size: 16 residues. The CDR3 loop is CASSQTGGYSSYEQYF. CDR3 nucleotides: TGTGCCAGCTCACAAACAGGGGGCTATAGCTCCTACGAGCAGTACTTC.

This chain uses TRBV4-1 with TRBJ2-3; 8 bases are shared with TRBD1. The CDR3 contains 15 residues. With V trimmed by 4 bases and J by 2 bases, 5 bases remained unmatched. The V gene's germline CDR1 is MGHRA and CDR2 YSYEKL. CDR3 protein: CASSPATGDTDTQYF. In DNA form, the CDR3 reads TGCGCCAGCAGCCCAGCGACAGGGGACACAGATACGCAGTATTTT.

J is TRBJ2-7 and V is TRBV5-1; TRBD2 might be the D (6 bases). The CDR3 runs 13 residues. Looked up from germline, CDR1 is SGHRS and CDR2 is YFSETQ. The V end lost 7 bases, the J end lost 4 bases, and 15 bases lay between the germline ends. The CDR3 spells CASGLEGLYEQYF. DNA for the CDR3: TGCGCCAGCGGTTTGGAGGGGTTATACGAGCAGTACTTC. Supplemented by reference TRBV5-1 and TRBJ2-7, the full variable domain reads KAGVTQTPRYLIKTRGQQVTLSCSPISGHRSVSWYQQTPGQGLQFLFEYFSETQRNKGNFPGRFSGRQFSNSRSEMNVSTLELGDSALYLCASGLEGLYEQYFGPGTRLTVT.

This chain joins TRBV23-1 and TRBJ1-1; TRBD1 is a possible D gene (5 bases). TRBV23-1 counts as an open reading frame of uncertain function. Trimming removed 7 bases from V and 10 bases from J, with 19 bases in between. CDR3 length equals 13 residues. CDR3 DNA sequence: TGCGCCAGCACCGAGGACGGGACCGGGGGAGCTTTCTTT. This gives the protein CASTEDGTGGAFF.

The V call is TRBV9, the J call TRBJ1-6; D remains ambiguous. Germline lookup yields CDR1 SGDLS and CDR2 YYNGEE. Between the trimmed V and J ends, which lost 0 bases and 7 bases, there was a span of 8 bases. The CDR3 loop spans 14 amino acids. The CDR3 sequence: CASSVEGLNSPLHF. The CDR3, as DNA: TGTGCCAGCAGCGTAGAAGGCCTCAATTCACCCCTCCACTTT.

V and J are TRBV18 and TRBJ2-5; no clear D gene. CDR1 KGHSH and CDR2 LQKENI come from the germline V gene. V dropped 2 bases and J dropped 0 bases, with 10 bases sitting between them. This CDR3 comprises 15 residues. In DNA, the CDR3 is TGTGCCAGCTCACCAGGGTTGCTACACCAAGAGACCCAGTACTTC. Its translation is CASSPGLLHQETQYF. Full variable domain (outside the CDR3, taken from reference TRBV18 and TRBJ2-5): NAGVMQNPRHLVRRRGQEARLRCSPMKGHSHVYWYRQLPEEGLKFMVYLQKENIIDESGMPKERFSAEFPKEGPSILRIQQVVRGDSAAYFCASSPGLLHQETQYFGPGTRLLVL.

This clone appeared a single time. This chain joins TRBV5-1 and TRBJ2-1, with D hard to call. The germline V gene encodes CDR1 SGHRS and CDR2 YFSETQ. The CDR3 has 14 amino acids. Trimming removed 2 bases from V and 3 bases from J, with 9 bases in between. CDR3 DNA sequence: TGCGCCAGCAGCTTCACCGGCAGCTACAATGAGCAGTTCTTC. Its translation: CASSFTGSYNEQFF.

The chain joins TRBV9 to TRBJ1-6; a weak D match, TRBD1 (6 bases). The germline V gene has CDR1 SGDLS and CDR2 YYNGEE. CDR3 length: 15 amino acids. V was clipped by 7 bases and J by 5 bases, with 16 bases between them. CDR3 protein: CASAGGHTDNSPLHF. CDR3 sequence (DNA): TGTGCCAGCGCCGGGGGCCATACTGATAATTCACCCCTCCACTTT. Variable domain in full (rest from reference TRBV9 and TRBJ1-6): DSGVTQTPKHLITATGQRVTLRCSPRSGDLSVYWYQQSLDQGLQFLIQYYNGEERAKGNILERFSAQQFPDLHSELNLSSLELGDSALYFCASAGGHTDNSPLHFGNGTRLTVT.

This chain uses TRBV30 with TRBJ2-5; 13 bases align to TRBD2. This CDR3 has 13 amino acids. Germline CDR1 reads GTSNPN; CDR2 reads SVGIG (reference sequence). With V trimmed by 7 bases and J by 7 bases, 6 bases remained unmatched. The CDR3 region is CASGLAGAPTQYF. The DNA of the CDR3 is TGTGCCTCCGGACTAGCGGGGGCACCGACCCAGTACTTC.

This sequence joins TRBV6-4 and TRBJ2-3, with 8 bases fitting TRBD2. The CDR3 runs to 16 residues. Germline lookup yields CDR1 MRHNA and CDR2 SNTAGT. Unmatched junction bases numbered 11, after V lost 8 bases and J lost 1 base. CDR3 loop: CASVPVGRGGTDTQYF. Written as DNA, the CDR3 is TGTGCCAGCGTCCCGGTCGGGCGGGGGGGCACAGATACGCAGTATTTT.

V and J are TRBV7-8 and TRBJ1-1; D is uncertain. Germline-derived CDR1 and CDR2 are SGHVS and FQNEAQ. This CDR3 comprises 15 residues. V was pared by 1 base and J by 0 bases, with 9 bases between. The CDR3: CASSLVENLNTEAFF. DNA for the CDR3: TGTGCCAGCAGCTTAGTGGAGAACCTGAACACTGAAGCTTTCTTT.

This CDR3 is CASSFRGRTEAFF. The CDR3 DNA is TGTGCCAGCAGCTTCAGGGGGCGAACTGAAGCTTTCTTT. The J gene is TRBJ1-1, the V gene TRBV5-5; 8 bases agree with TRBD1. Trimming removed 2 bases from V and 5 bases from J; junction bases left unmatched: 2. From germline, CDR1 is SGHKS and CDR2 YYEKEE (reference sequence). The CDR3 spans 13 residues.